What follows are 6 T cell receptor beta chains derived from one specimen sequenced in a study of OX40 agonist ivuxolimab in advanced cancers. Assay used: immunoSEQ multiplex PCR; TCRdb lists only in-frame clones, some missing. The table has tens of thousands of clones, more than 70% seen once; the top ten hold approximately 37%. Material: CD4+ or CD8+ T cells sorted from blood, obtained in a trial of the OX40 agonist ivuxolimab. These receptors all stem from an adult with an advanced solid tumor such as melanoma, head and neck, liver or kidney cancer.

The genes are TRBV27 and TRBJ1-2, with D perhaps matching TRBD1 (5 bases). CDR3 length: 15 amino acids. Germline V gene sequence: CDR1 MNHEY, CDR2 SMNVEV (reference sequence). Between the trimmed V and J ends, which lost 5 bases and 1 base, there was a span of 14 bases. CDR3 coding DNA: TGTGCCAGCAGTACCACCCGGGGGGATAACTATGGCTACACCTTC. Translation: CASSTTRGDNYGYTF.

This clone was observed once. CDR3 nucleotides: TGTGCCAGCAGTCAGAAGGTCTATAGCAATCAGCCCCAGCATTTT. Residues: CASSQKVYSNQPQHF. The chain couples TRBV2 to TRBJ1-5; no reliable D call. The CDR3 sequence is 15 residues long. V shed 5 bases and J shed 0 bases, with 11 bases lying between them. CDR1 is SNHLY, CDR2 FYNNEI, per germline.

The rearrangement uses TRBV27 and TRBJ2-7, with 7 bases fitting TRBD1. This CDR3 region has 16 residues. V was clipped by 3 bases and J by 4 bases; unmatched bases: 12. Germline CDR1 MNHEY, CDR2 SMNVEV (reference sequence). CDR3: CASSFQPTTTGYEQYF. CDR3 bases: TGTGCCAGCAGTTTCCAACCCACCACGACAGGGTACGAGCAGTACTTC.

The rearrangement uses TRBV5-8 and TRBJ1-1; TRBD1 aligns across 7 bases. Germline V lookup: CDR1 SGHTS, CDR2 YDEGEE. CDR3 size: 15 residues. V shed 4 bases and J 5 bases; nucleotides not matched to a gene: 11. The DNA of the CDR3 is TGTGCCAGCAGCGTACCAACAGGGGCGTGGACTGAAGCTTTCTTT. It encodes CASSVPTGAWTEAFF.

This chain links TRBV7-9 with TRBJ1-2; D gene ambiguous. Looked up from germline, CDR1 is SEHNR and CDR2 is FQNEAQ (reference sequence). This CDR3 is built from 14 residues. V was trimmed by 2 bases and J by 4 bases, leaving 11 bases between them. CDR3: CASSLWVPIYGYTF. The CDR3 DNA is TGTGCCAGCAGCTTATGGGTGCCGATCTATGGCTACACCTTC.

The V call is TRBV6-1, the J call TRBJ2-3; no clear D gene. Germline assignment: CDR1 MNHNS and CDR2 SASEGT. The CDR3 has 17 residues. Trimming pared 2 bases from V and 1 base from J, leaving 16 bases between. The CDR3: CASSEWASSRGTDTQYF. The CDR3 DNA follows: TGTGCCAGCAGTGAATGGGCCTCATCAAGGGGCACAGATACGCAGTATTTT.